This T cell receptor (beta chain) was observed in a study of PD-1 blockade in classical Hodgkin lymphoma. TCRdb's table, derived via immunoSEQ multiplex PCR, lists solely in-frame clones and lacks some. Among about 110,000 clones, 80% to 90% were seen once, and the ten largest hold approximately 20%. V was trimmed by 6 bases and J by 4 bases, leaving 12 bases between them. There are 14 residues in the CDR3. The germline gives CDR1 MGHDK, CDR2 SYGVNS. This clone was recorded once. All trial patients relapsed after autologous stem cell transplantation. Sequencing was performed on peripheral blood mononuclear cells (PBMCs), taken before the second cycle of nivolumab. The gene calls are TRBV25-1 and TRBJ2-2, with a weak D call TRBD1 (6 bases). This TCR was sampled from a human donor with classical Hodgkin lymphoma. The CDR3 DNA sequence: TGTGCCAGCAGAGAGGGGACACGCACCGGGGAGCTGTTTTTT. This codes for CASREGTRTGELFF.